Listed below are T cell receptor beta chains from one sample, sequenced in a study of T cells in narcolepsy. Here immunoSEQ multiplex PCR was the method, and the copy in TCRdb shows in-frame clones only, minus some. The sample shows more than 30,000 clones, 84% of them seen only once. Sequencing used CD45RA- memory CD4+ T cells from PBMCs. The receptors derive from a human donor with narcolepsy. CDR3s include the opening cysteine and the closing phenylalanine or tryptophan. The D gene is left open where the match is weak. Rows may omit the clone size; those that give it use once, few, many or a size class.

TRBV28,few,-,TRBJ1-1,CASSISQGIAEAFF,TGTGCCAGCAGTATTTCACAGGGAATCGCTGAAGCTTTCTTT
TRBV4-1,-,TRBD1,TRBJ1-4,CASSQPDRVTEKLFF,TGCGCCAGCAGCCAACCGGACAGGGTAACCGAAAAACTGTTTTTT
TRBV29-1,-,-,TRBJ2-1,CSVSRQGRNEQFF,TGCAGCGTGAGTCGGCAGGGGAGAAATGAGCAGTTCTTC
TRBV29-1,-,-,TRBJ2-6,CSVARDINSGANVLTF,TGCAGCGTTGCCCGGGACATCAACTCTGGGGCCAACGTCCTGACTTTC
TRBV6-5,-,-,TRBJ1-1,CASSYGSRLVDTEAFF,TGTGCCAGCAGTTACGGGAGTAGGCTAGTAGACACTGAAGCTTTCTTT
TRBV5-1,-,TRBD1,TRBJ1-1,CASSLDGQGATNTEAFF,TGCGCCAGCAGCTTGGATGGACAGGGGGCGACGAACACTGAAGCTTTCTTT
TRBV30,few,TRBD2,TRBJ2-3,CAWSAAGGKGDTQYF,TGTGCCTGGAGTGCTGCGGGGGGCAAGGGAGATACGCAGTATTTT
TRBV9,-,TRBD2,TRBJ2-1,CASSVGAGGPYNEQFF,TGTGCCAGCAGCGTAGGTGCGGGGGGGCCCTACAATGAGCAGTTCTTC
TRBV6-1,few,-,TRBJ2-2,CASSEPPGVTGELFF,TGTGCCAGCAGTGAGCCCCCTGGAGTGACCGGGGAGCTGTTTTTT
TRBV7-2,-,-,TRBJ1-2,CASSSHRGYTF,TGTGCCAGCAGCTCCCATCGGGGCTACACCTTC
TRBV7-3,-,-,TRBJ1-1,CASTPWGFGEAFF,TGTGCCAGCACTCCTTGGGGTTTTGGTGAAGCTTTCTTT
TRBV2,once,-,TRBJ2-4,CASSEGGRAKNIQYF,TGTGCCAGCAGTGAGGGGGGTCGGGCCAAAAACATTCAGTACTTC
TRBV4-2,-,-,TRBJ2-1,CASSQDLGAGEQFF,TGTGCCAGCAGCCAAGATCTCGGGGCGGGAGAGCAGTTCTTC
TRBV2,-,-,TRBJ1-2,CASSEAYGYTF,TGTGCCAGCAGTGAAGCCTATGGCTACACCTTC
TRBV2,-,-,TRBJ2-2,CASSEWTGELFF,TGTGCCAGCAGTGAATGGACCGGGGAGCTGTTTTTT
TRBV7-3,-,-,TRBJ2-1,CASSGTEFKANEQFF,TGTGCCAGCTCGGGGACGGAATTTAAGGCCAATGAGCAGTTCTTC
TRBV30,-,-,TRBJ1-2,CAWSVRAGLGRGYTF,TGTGCCTGGAGTGTACGAGCAGGCCTGGGACGGGGCTACACCTTC
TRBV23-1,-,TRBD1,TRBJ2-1,CASREGQGYPGGCYNEQFF,TGCGCCAGCAGGGAGGGACAGGGATATCCGGGGGGCTGTTACAATGAGCAGTTCTTC